The clone carrying this TCR beta chain was counted at least ten times. Antigen specificity is unknown. The record originates from a study of post-analysis software for immune sequencing data. Findings of the study overall: About 5 TRBV segments were significantly more frequent in patients than in controls. TRBV5-6, TRBV5-1 and TRBV20-1 were among these segments. Controls' normalized Chao1 diversity significantly exceeded that of multiple sclerosis patients.

Germline trimming cut 4 bases from V and 5 bases from J; bases unmatched to any gene: 11. The CDR3 contains 15 residues. CDR1 and CDR2 from the germline V gene are LGHDT and YNNKEL (reference sequence). Unique-molecular-identifier-tagged TCR beta cDNA libraries were used. Between about 0.95 and 11 million T cells gave rise to approximately 520,000 cDNA molecules. TCRdb reprocessed the PCR reads via MiXCR and lists one record per CDR3 protein. The repertoire holds approximately 250,000 distinct CDR3 sequences, with about 40% as singletons. This receptor was taken from a girl aged 5-17 years with multiple sclerosis. The chain has TRBV3-1 and TRBJ2-7, with 7 bases matching TRBD1. Sequencing was carried out using blood. The CDR3 sequence is CASSLQAGGQDEQYF. As DNA, the CDR3 is TGTGCCAGCAGCCTCCAGGCAGGGGGTCAGGACGAGCAGTACTTC.